This record looks at one T cell receptor beta chain sequence and its context. Sequence at one end of the junction differs from germline and may be a read error. CDR1 SEHNR and CDR2 FQNEAQ come from the germline V gene (reference sequence). The CDR3 consists of 13 residues. RNA isolated from unsorted whole blood supplied the blood RNA, with germline DNA also extracted. This sample is drawn from a study of tumor-infiltrating lymphocytes in primary liver carcinoma. From approximately 500 ng total RNA, TCR beta cDNA was generated with a primer in the constant region. Generation of the TCR beta libraries relied on three nested multiplex PCR rounds using slightly modified ARM-PCR. Primers for the first two PCR rounds were TRBV1-TRBV30 forward primers and a C-beta reverse primer (approximately 10 cycles per round). TCRdb analysed the multiplex PCR reads with MiXCR anew, one entry per CDR3 protein. The sample records more than 150,000 distinct CDR3 sequences, around 60% being singletons.

The V gene is TRBV7-9, the J gene TRBJ2-6; no reliable D call. What was sequenced was peripheral blood. This sequence originates from a man in his forties with primary liver carcinoma and hepatitis B virus infection. CDR3 protein: CVSSPAGANVLTF. The DNA for the CDR3 is TGTGTCAGCAGCCCCGCCGGGGCCAACGTCCTGACTTTC.